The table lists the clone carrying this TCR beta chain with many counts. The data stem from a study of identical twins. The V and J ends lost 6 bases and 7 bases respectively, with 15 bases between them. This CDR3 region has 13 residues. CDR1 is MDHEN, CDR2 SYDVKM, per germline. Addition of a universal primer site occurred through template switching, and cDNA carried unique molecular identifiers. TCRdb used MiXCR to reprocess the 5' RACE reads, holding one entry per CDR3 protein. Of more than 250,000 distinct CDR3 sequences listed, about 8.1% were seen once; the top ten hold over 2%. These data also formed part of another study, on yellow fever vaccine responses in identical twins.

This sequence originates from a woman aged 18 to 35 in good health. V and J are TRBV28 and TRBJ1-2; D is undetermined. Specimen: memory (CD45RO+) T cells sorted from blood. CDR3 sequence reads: CASRVPGFGGYTF. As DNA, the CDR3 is TGTGCCAGCAGGGTGCCCGGTTTCGGTGGCTACACCTTC.